The sequence of this TCR beta chain was determined in a study of identical twins. General study points: Beta out-of-frame sequences showed weaker excess sharing between twins.

CDR1 is LGHDT and CDR2 is YNNKEL in the germline V gene (reference sequence). V lost 1 base and J 6 bases, leaving 4 bases between the germline ends. This CDR3 has 13 residues. The sample holds many counts of this clonotype. The antigen is not known. Template switching added a universal primer binding site, and final cDNA carried unique molecular identifiers. TCRdb analysed the 5' RACE reads with MiXCR anew, one entry per CDR3 protein. The sample consists of around 650,000 distinct CDR3 sequences, less than 9% of them appearing once. A further study also used this sample, focusing on yellow fever vaccine responses in identical twins.

The chain employs TRBV3-1 and TRBJ1-6; the D is unclear. Sample: PBMCs. This receptor was obtained from a woman younger than 30 in good health. The CDR3 here is CASSQVGNSPLHF. Here the CDR3 DNA reads TGTGCCAGCAGCCAAGTCGGTAATTCACCCCTCCACTTT.